The clone carrying this T cell receptor (beta chain) has only one observation. Original data processing: Reference gene primer amplification gave estimated nucleated cell counts. Sequenced by immunoSEQ multiplex PCR; TCRdb stores in-frame clones only, minus some. That table supplies the V and J calls and clone size; D and trimming were determined from the DNA. The sample carries 350,000 to 450,000 clones, roughly 85% recorded once. The sample comes from a study of blood T cell repertoires in COVID-19. Study context: Material from acute and convalescent COVID-19 was sourced from the United States, Italy and Spain.

The CDR3 consists of 16 residues. Germline-derived CDR1 and CDR2 are SGHAT and FQNNGV. Trimming removed 2 bases from V and 4 bases from J, with 15 bases in between. The chain has TRBV11-2 and TRBJ2-1; TRBD1 might be the D (5 bases). Sequencing was performed on peripheral blood. This TCR was recovered from a young woman with acute or convalescent COVID-19. CDR3 nucleotide sequence: TGTGCCAGCAGCTTACGCGACAGTACCGCTTACAATGAGCAGTTCTTC. It encodes CASSLRDSTAYNEQFF.